This TCR beta chain was captured by sequencing in a study of blood T cell repertoires in COVID-19. From germline, CDR1 is KGHSH and CDR2 LQKENI. V was pared by 5 bases and J by 8 bases, with 12 bases between. This CDR3 contains 12 residues. Measured with immunoSEQ multiplex PCR; TCRdb has only the in-frame clones, and not every one. The table has some 170,000 clones, around 84% seen once. This chain joins TRBV18 and TRBJ1-2, with D possibly being TRBD1 (6 bases). The clonotype was recovered from a man between 45 and 60 years old who had recovered from COVID-19. The sample was PBMCs or T cells enriched from blood (not recorded which). The CDR3 here is CASSAGGLGYTF. The CDR3 coding sequence is TGTGCCAGCTCAGCCGGGGGGCTAGGCTACACCTTC.